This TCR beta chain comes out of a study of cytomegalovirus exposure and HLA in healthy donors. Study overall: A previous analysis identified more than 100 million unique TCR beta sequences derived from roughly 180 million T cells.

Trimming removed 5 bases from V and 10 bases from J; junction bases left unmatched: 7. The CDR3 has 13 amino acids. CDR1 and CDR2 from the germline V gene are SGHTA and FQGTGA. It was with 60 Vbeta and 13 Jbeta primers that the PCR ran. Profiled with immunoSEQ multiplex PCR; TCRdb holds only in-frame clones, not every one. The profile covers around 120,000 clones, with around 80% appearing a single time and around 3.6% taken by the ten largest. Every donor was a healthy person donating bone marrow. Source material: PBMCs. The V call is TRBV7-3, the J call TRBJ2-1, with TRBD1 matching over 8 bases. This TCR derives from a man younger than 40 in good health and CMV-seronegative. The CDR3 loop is CASSPDRDEEQFF. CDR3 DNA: TGTGCCAGCAGCCCGGACAGGGACGAGGAGCAGTTCTTC.